This T cell receptor beta chain was observed in a study of vaccination effects on CD4 cells after COVID-19. Within the ViraFEST assay, antigen-specific CD4+ T cells underwent expansion with viral peptide pools prior to sequencing. A 10-day culture period preceded the isolation of CD4+ T cells. PCR confirmed that the person was infected with SARS-CoV-2 between March and December 2020. For each well, 1.5 million to 2 million PBMC were cultured with around 9.8 IU/ml IL-2 and roughly 9.2 ug/ml peptides. Researchers swapped half the medium for IL-2 medium on both days 3 and 7. The V end was cut by 2 bases, the J end by 0 bases, with 8 bases between. Germline V CDR1 and CDR2: SGHTA, FQGTGA. This CDR3 spans 15 amino acids. Only in-frame clones appear in the TCRdb table, and some are missing; sequencing was by immunoSEQ multiplex PCR. The sample lists nearly 45,000 clones, approximately 72% occurring once.

As for this clone: Its target is unknown.

This sequence was found in a human donor who had a prior SARS-CoV-2 infection. Sequencing was performed on CD4+ T cells from PBMCs cultured with a peptide pool, taken before COVID-19 vaccination. The rearrangement joins TRBV7-3 to TRBJ2-1, with a possible D match to TRBD2 (5 bases). CDR3 in amino acids: CASSLEGNSYNEQFF. The CDR3 region has the DNA TGTGCCAGCAGCTTAGAGGGAAACTCCTACAATGAGCAGTTCTTC.